A single sample is the source of the 9 T cell receptor beta chains below, sequenced in a study of cytomegalovirus exposure and HLA in healthy donors. Primers for the PCR totalled 60 Vbeta and 13 Jbeta. Sequenced by immunoSEQ multiplex PCR; TCRdb stores in-frame clones only, minus some. In the table there are about 140,000 clones, nearly 80% of which are singletons. Source material: PBMCs. These receptors all come from a man aged 25-45 years in good health and CMV-seronegative.

This chain uses TRBV7-9 with TRBJ2-3, with 7 bases identical to TRBD1. The junction had 6 bases not matched to a gene; V was cut back by 1 base and J by 14 bases. Looked up from germline, CDR1 is SEHNR and CDR2 is FQNEAQ (reference sequence). CDR3 size: 12 residues. CDR3 sequence (DNA): TGTGCCAGCAGCTTAGGGGACAGTGGGCCGTATTTT. Translating gives CASSLGDSGPYF.

This clone came up a few times. CDR3 region: CASSSIFRDRAGANVLTF. The CDR3 bases are TGTGCCAGCAGTTCCATCTTCCGGGACAGGGCTGGGGCCAACGTCCTGACTTTC. This chain connects TRBV27 to TRBJ2-6, with 9 bases fitting TRBD1. CDR1 and CDR2 from the germline V gene are MNHEY and SMNVEV (reference sequence). This CDR3 comprises 18 residues. V was pared by 4 bases and J by 2 bases, with 9 bases of the junction left unmatched. Combining the CDR3 with reference TRBV27 and TRBJ2-6 gives the whole variable domain EAQVTQNPRYLITVTGKKLTVTCSQNMNHEYMSWYRQDPGLGLRQIYYSMNVEVTDKGDVPEGYKVSRKEKRNFPLILESPSPNQTSLYFCASSSIFRDRAGANVLTFGAGSRLTVL.

J is TRBJ2-2 and V is TRBV30; D is ambiguous. Looked up from germline, CDR1 is GTSNPN and CDR2 is SVGIG (reference sequence). Trimming removed 3 bases from V and 7 bases from J, with 6 bases in between. This CDR3 comprises 11 residues. The CDR3, as DNA: TGTGCCTGGAGCCTAATCGGGGAGCTGTTTTTT. It encodes CAWSLIGELFF.

The chain recombines TRBV28 with TRBJ2-6, with D perhaps TRBD2 (6 bases). Germline V gene lookup returns CDR1 MDHEN and CDR2 SYDVKM. This CDR3 contains 18 residues. Trimming removed 6 bases from V and 0 bases from J, with 18 bases in between. The CDR3 DNA is TGTGCCAGCAGCTGGGCGGGACGGGCGAGCTCTGGGGCCAACGTCCTGACTTTC. This sequence encodes CASSWAGRASSGANVLTF.

This clone was observed a single time. V usage is TRBV6-5 and J usage is TRBJ2-4; weak D call: TRBD1 (5 bases). Germline assignment: CDR1 MNHEY and CDR2 SVGAGI. The length of the CDR3 is 16 residues. Trimming cost V 2 bases and J 9 bases, with 20 bases left between them. CDR3 coding DNA: TGTGCCAGCAGTTACGATCGGTCGCAGGGCCATCTCATTCAGTACTTC. It translates to CASSYDRSQGHLIQYF.

The gene calls are TRBV5-5 and TRBJ2-3; TRBD1 might be the D (5 bases). Trimming took off 0 bases at V and 0 bases at J, with 11 bases between the two ends. The CDR3 loop spans 16 amino acids. Germline V lookup: CDR1 SGHKS, CDR2 YYEKEE (reference sequence). CDR3 residues: CASSLVPGSSTDTQYF. CDR3 coding DNA: TGTGCCAGCAGCTTGGTTCCAGGGTCGAGCACAGATACGCAGTATTTT.

The sample holds a few counts of this clone. The J gene is TRBJ2-3, the V gene TRBV19; D is undetermined. Per the germline V gene, CDR1 is LNHDA and CDR2 is SQIVND (reference sequence). The CDR3 extends over 12 amino acids. V was shortened by 5 bases and J by 3 bases, with 6 bases between the two germline ends. The CDR3 reads CASSSPTDTQYF. Here the CDR3 DNA reads TGTGCCAGTAGTTCCCCTACAGATACGCAGTATTTT.

The count of this clone is one. J is TRBJ2-7 and V is TRBV20-1; D is ambiguous. The CDR3 extends over 11 amino acids. With 1 base removed from V and 5 bases from J, the gap between germline ends came to 6 bases. CDR1 is DFQATT and CDR2 is SNEGSKA in the germline V gene (reference sequence). The CDR3 loop is CSARVAHEQYF. For the CDR3, the DNA is TGCAGTGCTAGAGTAGCCCACGAGCAGTACTTC.

This clone has a handful of counts. A read error may explain this, as a much larger clone is one base away. The V and J genes are TRBV25-1 and TRBJ2-5; D gene ambiguous. The J call may be wrong; the DNA end is better matched by TRBJ2-7. Per the germline V gene, CDR1 is MGHDK and CDR2 is SYGVNS. This CDR3 has 11 amino acids. CDR3 protein: CASSSSYEQYF. CDR3 in DNA: TGTGCCAGCAGTAGCTCCTACGAGCAGTACTTC.